This entry lists 30 T cell receptor beta chains sequenced from one sample in a study of cytomegalovirus exposure and HLA in healthy donors. Vbeta (60) and Jbeta (13) primers were used in the PCR. Generated by immunoSEQ multiplex PCR, the TCRdb table keeps only in-frame clones and is missing some. Altogether some 160,000 clones are present, roughly 83% being singletons, with the ten largest covering approximately 1.4%. Source material: PBMCs. These receptors were collected from a woman between 18 and 29 years old in good health and CMV-seronegative.

The chain uses TRBV19 and TRBJ1-3, with TRBD1 matching over 9 bases. The V gene end was trimmed by 7 bases and the J gene end by 0 bases; junction bases not matched to a gene: 10. CDR1 is LNHDA, CDR2 SQIVND, per germline (reference sequence). This CDR3 contains 17 residues. CDR3 coding DNA: TGTGCCAGTAAGGACAGGGGAGGGGGCCACTCTGGAAACACCATATATTTT. It translates to CASKDRGGGHSGNTIYF. Looking up the rest from reference TRBV19 and TRBJ1-3 gives the full variable domain: DGGITQSPKYLFRKEGQNVTLSCEQNLNHDAMYWYRQDPGQGLRLIYYSQIVNDFQKGDIAEGYSVSREKKESFPLTVTSAQKNPTAFYLCASKDRGGGHSGNTIYFGEGSWLTVV.

This chain connects TRBV5-1 to TRBJ1-1; D is unresolved. This CDR3 contains 12 residues. V was shortened by 4 bases and J by 1 base, with 5 bases between the two germline ends. Germline CDR1 is SGHRS and CDR2 is YFSETQ. The CDR3 sequence is CASSVSNTEAFF. CDR3 DNA: TGCGCCAGCAGCGTCTCGAACACTGAAGCTTTCTTT.

The V call is TRBV2, the J call TRBJ2-5, with a weak D call TRBD2 (6 bases). This CDR3 spans 12 amino acids. With 4 bases removed from V and 7 bases from J, the gap between germline ends came to 10 bases. Germline-derived CDR1 and CDR2 are SNHLY and FYNNEI. The CDR3 protein is CASSVSEGTQYF. CDR3 nucleotide sequence: TGTGCCAGCAGTGTCTCGGAGGGGACCCAGTACTTC.

The V gene is TRBV7-8, the J gene TRBJ2-7; D is ambiguous. Trimming cost V 5 bases and J 5 bases, with 10 bases left between them. This CDR3 region has 12 residues. Looked up from germline, CDR1 is SGHVS and CDR2 is FQNEAQ. The CDR3 nucleotides are TGTGCCAGCAGCCCGCGGTTCGACGAGCAGTACTTC. Translation gives CASSPRFDEQYF.

This clone occurred a few times. The V gene is TRBV5-1, the J gene TRBJ2-3; D remains ambiguous. This CDR3 region has 15 residues. Germline CDR1 and CDR2: SGHRS and YFSETQ. Between the trimmed V and J ends, which lost 4 bases and 3 bases, there was a span of 15 bases. The CDR3 region is CASSQMAKLTDTQYF. CDR3 nucleotide sequence: TGCGCCAGCAGCCAGATGGCAAAGTTGACAGATACGCAGTATTTT.

The genes are TRBV29-1 and TRBJ1-2, with no clear D. Germline values: CDR1 SQVTM, CDR2 ANQGSEA. The V and J ends lost 0 bases and 8 bases respectively, with 4 bases between them. The CDR3 contains 10 residues. The CDR3 sequence is CSVEEGGYTF. CDR3 nucleotide sequence: TGCAGCGTTGAAGAGGGCGGCTACACCTTC.

This clone was counted a single time. The V and J genes are TRBV9 and TRBJ2-7; 7 bases agree with TRBD1. V shed 0 bases and J 2 bases; nucleotides not matched to a gene: 8. The CDR3 sequence is 16 residues long. CDR1 is SGDLS and CDR2 is YYNGEE in the germline V gene. This chain's CDR3 is CASSVALGQKAYEQYF. The CDR3 DNA sequence: TGTGCCAGCAGCGTAGCTTTGGGACAGAAAGCCTACGAGCAGTACTTC.

This chain links TRBV6-1 with TRBJ2-7; 7 positions match TRBD1. The V segment lost 6 bases and the J segment 2 bases; nucleotides outside the gene matches: 4. The CDR3 spans 13 residues. Germline V CDR1 and CDR2: MNHNS, SASEGT. CDR3: CASSRTGTYEQYF. The CDR3 DNA reads as TGTGCCAGCAGCCGGACAGGAACCTACGAGCAGTACTTC.

The chain joins TRBV4-2 to TRBJ2-7; 8 bases are a match to TRBD2. CDR1 is LGHNA and CDR2 is YNFKEQ in the germline V gene. The trim removed 0 bases at V and 3 bases at J, leaving 7 bases unmatched. There are 16 residues in the CDR3. CDR3 sequence reads: CASSQDPSGGIYEQYF. In DNA, the CDR3 is TGTGCCAGCAGCCAAGATCCCAGCGGGGGCATCTACGAGCAGTACTTC.

This sequence joins TRBV14 and TRBJ1-2; D might be TRBD1 (5 bases). V lost 1 base and J lost 7, with 10 bases in between. The CDR3 loop spans 13 amino acids. Germline lookup yields CDR1 SGHDN and CDR2 FVKESK. CDR3 coding DNA: TGTGCCAGCAGCCAAGGGCGGGGGTTTGGCTACACCTTC. Encoded protein: CASSQGRGFGYTF.

The V gene is TRBV5-1, the J gene TRBJ2-7, with D possibly TRBD1 on 5 matching bases. CDR3 size: 17 residues. V gave up 0 bases and J gave up 2 bases, with 18 bases separating them. Germline lookup yields CDR1 SGHRS and CDR2 YFSETQ. The CDR3 coding sequence is TGCGCCAGCAGCTTGGGCCCAGGGCTCGACTCTACCTACGAGCAGTACTTC. Amino acids: CASSLGPGLDSTYEQYF.

This clone was seen only once. V gene TRBV13 combines with J gene TRBJ1-1; TRBD1 might be the D (5 bases). This CDR3 region has 16 residues. Germline V gene lookup returns CDR1 PRHDT and CDR2 FYEKMQ (reference sequence). The V and J ends lost 0 bases and 0 bases respectively, with 11 bases between them. CDR3 sequence (DNA): TGTGCCAGCAGCTTAGGAAGACAGAGCATGAACACTGAAGCTTTCTTT. Protein: CASSLGRQSMNTEAFF. Looking up the rest from reference TRBV13 and TRBJ1-1 gives the full variable domain: AAGVIQSPRHLIKEKRETATLKCYPIPRHDTVYWYQQGPGQDPQFLISFYEKMQSDKGSIPDRFSAQQFSDYHSELNMSSLELGDSALYFCASSLGRQSMNTEAFFGQGTRLTVV.

J is TRBJ2-3 and V is TRBV7-6; no clear D gene. Per germline, CDR1 SGHVS and CDR2 FNYEAQ. The CDR3 runs to 12 residues. V lost 4 bases and J lost 6, with 8 bases in between. CDR3 DNA: TGTGCCAGCAGCTCCGGTTGGGATACGCAGTATTTT. Its protein product is CASSSGWDTQYF.

The J gene is TRBJ1-1, the V gene TRBV19; D ambiguous. The V end was cut by 3 bases, the J end by 1 base, with 9 bases between. Germline assignment: CDR1 LNHDA and CDR2 SQIVND (reference sequence). The CDR3 runs 14 residues. The CDR3 DNA reads TGTGCCAGTAGTATTTCGCGGGCGAACACTGAAGCTTTCTTT. Its translation is CASSISRANTEAFF. The full variable domain, in which reference TRBV19 and TRBJ1-1 provide the parts outside the CDR3, is DGGITQSPKYLFRKEGQNVTLSCEQNLNHDAMYWYRQDPGQGLRLIYYSQIVNDFQKGDIAEGYSVSREKKESFPLTVTSAQKNPTAFYLCASSISRANTEAFFGQGTRLTVV.

J is TRBJ1-5 and V is TRBV28; unclear D gene. Germline V lookup: CDR1 MDHEN, CDR2 SYDVKM. This CDR3 contains 12 residues. Trimming cost V 3 bases and J 5 bases, with 5 bases left between them. The CDR3 region has the DNA TGTGCCAGCAGTTTTCTTGATCAGCCCCAGCATTTT. Its protein is CASSFLDQPQHF.

In nucleotides, the CDR3 is TGTGCCAGCAGCTTAGGGGGGGTTAAGAATTCACCCCTCCACTTT. Protein product: CASSLGGVKNSPLHF. The chain has TRBV11-2 and TRBJ1-6, with TRBD1 as a possible D gene (5 bases). The CDR3 is 15 amino acids. The V gene lost 1 base and the J gene lost 7 bases, with 11 bases spanning the gap. Germline CDR1 and CDR2: SGHAT and FQNNGV.

The chain combines TRBV6-6 with TRBJ1-4, with D possibly being TRBD1 (6 bases). The germline CDR1 and CDR2 sequences are MNHNY and SVGAGI (reference sequence). This CDR3 has 16 residues. V shed 8 bases and J shed 0 bases, with 16 bases lying between them. As DNA, the CDR3 is TGTGCCAGCCGGGGACACCTTCTTGCAACTAATGAAAAACTGTTTTTT. This sequence encodes CASRGHLLATNEKLFF.

This chain joins TRBV5-1 and TRBJ1-2; 7 bases fit TRBD1. CDR3 length: 13 amino acids. Per germline, CDR1 SGHRS and CDR2 YFSETQ. The V and J ends lost 4 bases and 10 bases, in that order; junction bases with no gene match: 10. The CDR3 DNA follows: TGCGCCAGCAGCCCAACAGGGGTTGGTGTCTACACCTTC. Its translation: CASSPTGVGVYTF.

This clone was counted only a few times. The chain couples TRBV28 to TRBJ1-6, with 8 bases matching TRBD1. Germline CDR1 MDHEN, CDR2 SYDVKM. The CDR3 extends over 17 amino acids. Trimming removed 6 bases from V and 8 bases from J; junction bases left unmatched: 15. The CDR3 loop is CASSPPLTGGGDSPLHF. In DNA, the CDR3 is TGTGCCAGCAGCCCTCCACTTACAGGGGGTGGCGATTCACCCCTCCACTTT.

This chain uses TRBV10-1 with TRBJ1-1; D is perhaps TRBD1 (5 bases). Between the trimmed V and J ends, which lost 5 bases and 4 bases, there was a span of 14 bases. Per germline, CDR1 WNHNN and CDR2 SYGVQD (reference sequence). This CDR3 comprises 14 residues. CDR3 residues: CASSLEGTVTEAFF. CDR3 DNA sequence: TGCGCCAGCAGTCTGGAGGGGACGGTCACTGAAGCTTTCTTT.

This chain links TRBV7-6 with TRBJ2-1; the match to TRBD1 covers 11 bases. In germline, CDR1 is SGHVS, CDR2 FNYEAQ. The CDR3 is 15 residues long. V lost 5 bases and J lost 7; bases outside the gene matches: 7. CDR3 loop: CASSQGQGVRNEQFF. The CDR3 bases are TGTGCCAGCAGCCAGGGACAGGGGGTCCGGAATGAGCAGTTCTTC.

The rearrangement joins TRBV7-9 to TRBJ1-5; no firm D call. V was trimmed by 5 bases and J by 6 bases, leaving 11 bases between them. The V gene's germline CDR1 is SEHNR and CDR2 FQNEAQ (reference sequence). This CDR3 is built from 13 residues. CDR3 sequence: CASSPLTGQPQHF. CDR3 sequence (DNA): TGTGCCAGCAGCCCCCTGACGGGTCAGCCCCAGCATTTT.

This clone has a single count. V gene TRBV2 combines with J gene TRBJ1-4; maybe TRBD1 (6 bases). The CDR3 consists of 14 residues. Germline values: CDR1 SNHLY, CDR2 FYNNEI. Deletions cut 8 bases from V and 10 bases from J, with 20 bases between. The CDR3 loop reads CASLEEQGRGKLFF. The CDR3 DNA follows: TGTGCCAGCCTCGAGGAACAGGGTAGGGGAAAACTGTTTTTT.

V gene TRBV4-1 combines with J gene TRBJ2-7, with a possible D match to TRBD2 (6 bases). The germline CDR1 and CDR2 sequences are MGHRA and YSYEKL. The CDR3 extends over 16 amino acids. The ends were cut back, 4 bases at V and 1 base at J, with 17 bases in the middle. The CDR3 protein is CASSLSLADASYEQYF. CDR3 bases: TGCGCCAGCAGCCTCTCACTAGCCGACGCATCCTACGAGCAGTACTTC.

The chain is built from TRBV6-5 and TRBJ1-2, with D maybe TRBD1 (5 bases). The V end lost 2 bases, the J end lost 8 bases, and 15 bases lay between the germline ends. Germline V gene lookup returns CDR1 MNHEY and CDR2 SVGAGI. The CDR3 sequence is 14 residues long. DNA of the CDR3: TGTGCCAGCAGTTACCCCGACAGTGCTCAGGGCTACACCTTC. Its translation: CASSYPDSAQGYTF.

The V and J genes are TRBV30 and TRBJ1-1; no clear D. The length of the CDR3 is 11 residues. Deletions cut 4 bases from V and 5 bases from J, with 8 bases between. The germline gives CDR1 GTSNPN, CDR2 SVGIG (reference sequence). In DNA, the CDR3 is TGTGCCTGGAATGTACGGACTGAAGCTTTCTTT. Translating it yields CAWNVRTEAFF.

Of note for this clone: In the same sample, other DNA sequences code for this CDR3. V gene TRBV2 combines with J gene TRBJ2-7; TRBD1 agrees at 9 bases. Germline V lookup: CDR1 SNHLY, CDR2 FYNNEI. Trimming at V came to 5 bases and at J to 0 bases, leaving 23 bases not matched to a gene. CDR3 length: 21 residues. For the CDR3, the DNA is TGTGCCAGCAGTTGGGTTTCCTTTCCTCAACCGGGACAGGGAAGCTCCTACGAGCAGTACTTC. Amino acids: CASSWVSFPQPGQGSSYEQYF.

With respect to this clone: At one boundary the junction diverges from the germline segment, which might be a read error. This chain uses TRBV27 with TRBJ2-4, with 7 bases aligning to TRBD1. The CDR3 totals 14 residues. The germline V gene encodes CDR1 MNHEY and CDR2 SMNVEV (reference sequence). The DNA of the CDR3 is TGTGCCAGCAGTAAGACAGGGAGAAAAAACAGTCAGTACTTC. Amino acid sequence: CASSKTGRKNSQYF.

The rearrangement links TRBV6-5 to TRBJ2-3; D possibly corresponds to TRBD2 (5 bases). Looked up from germline, CDR1 is MNHEY and CDR2 is SVGAGI. CDR3 size: 14 residues. V lost 6 bases to trimming and J lost 3 bases, with 13 bases between them. For the CDR3, the DNA is TGTGCCAGCAGCGTGGACTCCCAGACAGATACGCAGTATTTT. This codes for CASSVDSQTDTQYF.

The J gene is TRBJ1-1, the V gene TRBV11-2, with TRBD1 matching over 10 bases. Germline trimming cut 1 base from V and 3 bases from J; bases unmatched to any gene: 8. CDR1 and CDR2 (germline): SGHAT, FQNNGV. The CDR3 length is 17 residues. The CDR3 nucleotides read TGTGCCAGCAGCTTAGGTGGGACAGGGGTAATGGACACTGAAGCTTTCTTT. Translating gives CASSLGGTGVMDTEAFF. The full variable domain, completed using reference TRBV11-2 and TRBJ1-1, is EAGVAQSPRYKIIEKRQSVAFWCNPISGHATLYWYQQILGQGPKLLIQFQNNGVVDDSQLPKDRFSAERLKGVDSTLKIQPAKLEDSAVYLCASSLGGTGVMDTEAFFGQGTRLTVV.